The entry below gives a single T cell receptor (beta chain) sequence along with its context. Its antigen remains unidentified. The sample belongs to a study of brain T cells in children with intractable seizures. Study-wide findings and caveats: Patients' HCMV serostatus was unknown; virus specificity rests on CDR3 similarity alone. Pre- and post-surgery blood differed in depth, so pre-surgery absences may be undersampling.

This sample's time point: blood from clinic visit 5 months post-surgery; TSC patient then seizure free. Sequencing was limited to surgery cases with top T cell transcript signatures in brain tissue. Before surgery, patients took at least one anti-epileptic drug. The protocol was immunoSEQ multiplex PCR, while the TCRdb copy is restricted to in-frame clones and leaves out a portion. The table shows about 340,000 clones, with about 93% occurring only once. Germline CDR1 and CDR2: SGHTA and FQGNSA. The CDR3 has 16 amino acids. The V end was cut by 1 base, the J end by 7 bases, with 16 bases between. The sequence was obtained from a boy under two years old with tuberous sclerosis and intractable seizures. Source: peripheral blood, taken about 5 months after surgery. The gene calls are TRBV7-2 and TRBJ1-4; D call uncertain. The DNA of the CDR3 is TGTGCCAGCAGCTTAGACGGGAGTGATACGGGTGAAAAACTGTTTTTT. Amino acids: CASSLDGSDTGEKLFF. Combining the CDR3 with reference TRBV7-2 and TRBJ1-4 gives the whole variable domain GAGVSQSPSNKVTEKGKDVELRCDPISGHTALYWYRQSLGQGLEFLIYFQGNSAPDKSGLPSDRFSAERTGGSVSTLTIQRTQQEDSAVYLCASSLDGSDTGEKLFFGSGTQLSVL.